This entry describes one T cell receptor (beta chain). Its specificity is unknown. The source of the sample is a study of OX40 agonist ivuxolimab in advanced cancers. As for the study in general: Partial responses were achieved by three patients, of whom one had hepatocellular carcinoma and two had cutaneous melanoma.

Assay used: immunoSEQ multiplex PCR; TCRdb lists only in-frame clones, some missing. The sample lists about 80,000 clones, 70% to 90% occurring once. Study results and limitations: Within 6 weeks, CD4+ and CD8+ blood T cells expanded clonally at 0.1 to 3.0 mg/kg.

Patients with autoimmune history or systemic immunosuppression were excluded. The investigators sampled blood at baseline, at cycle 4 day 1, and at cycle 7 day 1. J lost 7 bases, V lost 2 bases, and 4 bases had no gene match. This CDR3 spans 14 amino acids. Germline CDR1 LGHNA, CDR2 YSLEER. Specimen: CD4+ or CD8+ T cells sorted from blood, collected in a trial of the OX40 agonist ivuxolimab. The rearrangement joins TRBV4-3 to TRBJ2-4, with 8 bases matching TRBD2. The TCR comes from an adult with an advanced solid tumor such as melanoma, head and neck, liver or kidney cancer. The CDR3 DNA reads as TGCGCCAGCAGCCAACACACGGGGGGGAACATTCAGTACTTC. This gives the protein CASSQHTGGNIQYF.